This T cell receptor (beta chain) came from a study of T cell repertoires in cytomegalovirus infection. At the level of the study: Public TCR beta signatures provided an indication of both CMV infection and a matching HLA type. The study's findings and limits: HLA-C-restricted CMV clonotypes gave the most frequent clonotype in two of eight donors.

Notes on this clonotype: Its antigen is still unknown.

CDR1 and CDR2 from the germline V gene are SGHNT and YYREEE (reference sequence). Deletions cut 3 bases from V and 3 bases from J, with 15 bases between. CDR3 length: 15 residues. MiXCR was run by TCRdb on the reads, yielding one entry per CDR3 protein. The table includes 150,000 to 200,000 distinct CDR3 sequences, roughly an eighth detected once. The sequencing input was PBMCs. This sequence was found in a human donor in good health (CMV status not recorded). Some clones in this sample may be carry-over from other donors' samples. This sequence joins TRBV5-4 and TRBJ1-1; the D gene is possibly TRBD1 (5 bases). As DNA, the CDR3 is TGTGCCAGCAGCTCCGCTAGGGGTGGGGACACTGAAGCTTTCTTT. It translates to CASSSARGGDTEAFF.